This T cell receptor (beta chain) was recovered during a study of brain T cells in children with intractable seizures. The germline CDR1 and CDR2 sequences are SGHAT and FQNNGV. The CDR3 is 14 amino acids. V gave up 4 bases and J gave up 2 bases; unmatched junction bases: 1. The repertoire was sequenced with immunoSEQ multiplex PCR; TCRdb's copy has only in-frame clones and lacks some. The sample lists approximately 330,000 clones; 93% were seen once. This sample's time point: blood from clinic visit 5 months post-surgery; TSC patient then seizure free. Only cases whose brain tissue showed the highest T cell transcript signatures were sequenced.

The material was peripheral blood, obtained 5 to 6 months after surgery. The source is a boy younger than two with tuberous sclerosis and intractable seizures. The chain employs TRBV11-2 and TRBJ1-3; 8 bases match TRBD1. CDR3 sequence: CASSSTGAGNTIYF. The CDR3 coding sequence is TGTGCCAGCAGCTCGACAGGGGCTGGAAACACCATATATTTT.